This T cell receptor beta chain was recorded in a study of tissue T cells after allogeneic stem cell transplantation (dated by TCRdb to between 2021 and 2023). Notes on the research overall: Using research autopsies of patients with and without GVHD, plus mouse models of GVHD, the study profiled TCR beta repertoires across many tissues. The human arm was conducted as a prospective observational study, and neither blinding nor randomization was performed. On the study overall, not on this receptor specifically: In both patients and mice, T cells from blood and spleen covered only a limited part of the TCR repertoire found in tissues. The study did not establish which tissue TCRs were alloreactive or antigen-specific, and some clones may have been host cells that persisted. Few T cell clones were found to be shared across patients, but shared repertoire signatures across patients were revealed in a tissue-specific fashion by motif-based clustering. Within patients, how anatomically similar tissues were was a major factor shaping TCR repertoire composition, regardless of disease or transplant status. Sampling depth was acknowledged as a limitation, and the patient cohort was both small and clinically heterogeneous.

In the paper's terms, the time point label means: mouse harvest day 14 after allogeneic transplant. Each mouse graft consisted of 10^7 T-cell-depleted bone marrow cells plus 10^6 splenic CD5+ T cells and was given by tail vein injection. GVHD in mice was modeled with a major MHC-mismatch B6 (H2b) into BALB/c (H2d) model, and tissues were profiled at day 7 or 14. Mouse tissues and retro-orbital blood were harvested on day 7 or 14 post-transplant using separate sterile tools per animal; livers were flushed beforehand. Before genomic DNA isolation with the DNeasy Blood & Tissue Kit, mouse tissues were minced with razor blades in buffered saline. With regard to this clone: What this receptor recognizes is not known. Note that gene names and germline sequences for this receptor are mouse ones. With the read ending 1 residue before the CDR3 end, the germline J gene is used to fill in that end.

The germline V gene (reference sequence) specifies KGHPV as CDR1 and FQNQEV as CDR2. V is reduced by 5 bases and J by 1 base, leaving a spacing of 7 bases between them. Its CDR3 holds 13 amino acids, cysteine through phenylalanine. The DNA has 36 bases, all within the CDR3, and is read from base 1. Library preparation employed the immunoSEQ multiplex PCR assay. TCRbeta CDR3 sequencing was performed at survey depth by Adaptive Biotechnologies, and CDR3 sequences, V/J genes, productive frequency and template counts were reported. Amplification of TCR beta CDR3 regions was performed from genomic DNA rather than from RNA. The study's own analysis went as follows. Jensen-Shannon divergence served to quantify pairwise repertoire overlap between tissues, with 0 meaning identical and 1 meaning complete divergence. Tissues were clustered by single-linkage agglomerative hierarchical clustering of pairwise JSD values, and the clustering results were displayed as dendrograms. GLIPH2 was run on all patient samples with simulation_depth 1000, kmer_min_depth 3, cdr3_length_cutoff 8, keeping groups with more than two unique CDR3s. In a standardized tissue-overlap score, Jaccard GLIPH-group overlap across patients was extrapolated to a standard repertoire size of 1000 clones. To look at how diversity was associated with clinical or experimental variables, linear mixed-effect models were used, with tissue treated as a fixed effect and individual treated as a random effect. This immuneACCESS table, as held by TCRdb, lists in-frame sequences with V and J called but not all clones. Of the missing ones, under half trace to an unresolved V gene in checked studies; the others have no known cause. The V and J calls and clone size were taken over from that table, and D and trimming were inferred from the DNA. The sample has thousands of clones on record, approximately 48% of them singletons. The ten top clones hold around 24% of the sample.

The sequence derives from a female BALB/c mouse given C57BL/6 T cells with graft-versus-host disease after an allogeneic hematopoietic cell transplant. The chain is assembled from TRBV26 and TRBJ2-4; the D gene is perhaps TRBD2, from 5 matching bases. The sequencing sample was made of gut tissue. The CDR3 corresponds to CASSLLGQNTLYF. The covered CDR3 bases are TGTGCCAGCAGTTTACTGGGTCAAAACACCTTGTAC.